Listed below are T cell receptor beta chains from one sample, sequenced in a study of T cells after posttransplantation cyclophosphamide. Clones were read by immunoSEQ multiplex PCR, and TCRdb kept only the in-frame ones, dropping some. Of 23,000 or so clones detected, 95% to 99% appear once; the ten largest clones hold 0.13%. Material for sequencing was naive CD8+ T cells sorted from PBMCs. These receptors originate from a man in his forties in good health, CMV-negative, and a related stem cell transplant donor. CDR3s include the opening cysteine and the closing phenylalanine or tryptophan. The D gene is left open where the match is weak. Some rows have no size entry. The others give once, few or many, or a class for an expanded clone.

j_call cdr3_length v_call d_call clone_size cdr3_nt cdr3_aa
TRBJ2-1 14 TRBV19 TRBD1 . TGTGCCAGTAGTAGACAGGGTCGGGTCAATGAGCAGTTCTTC CASSRQGRVNEQFF
TRBJ1-4 15 TRBV28 . . TGTGCCAGCAGTGGCGGGAAAGGGTGGTGGGAAAAACTGTTTTTT CASSGGKGWWEKLFF
TRBJ2-3 14 TRBV27 TRBD1 once TGTGCCAGCAGTTCGGACAGGGAGGCAGATACGCAGTATTTT CASSSDREADTQYF
TRBJ2-3 18 TRBV11-3 TRBD2 . TGTGCCAGCAGCTTCGGACTAGCGGGAGGGCTGGGGACAGATACGCAGTATTTT CASSFGLAGGLGTDTQYF
TRBJ2-1 15 TRBV7-2 . . TGTGCCAGCAGCTTAGCCGAGGAGGATTACAATGAGCAGTTCTTC CASSLAEEDYNEQFF
TRBJ1-1 14 TRBV9 TRBD1 . TGTGCCAGCAGCGTAGAGGGGACAGGGGTCGAAGCTTTCTTT CASSVEGTGVEAFF
TRBJ2-1 14 TRBV5-6 TRBD1 . TGTGCCAGCAGCTTAGACGGACAGGGTGCTGAGCAGTTCTTC CASSLDGQGAEQFF
TRBJ1-1 17 TRBV12-5 TRBD1 . TGTGCTAGTACGTTTGGGACAGAGTTAAACTGGAACACTGAAGCTTTCTTT CASTFGTELNWNTEAFF
TRBJ1-3 13 TRBV7-8 . . TGTGCCAGCATAACAGACTCTGGAAACACCATATATTTT CASITDSGNTIYF
TRBJ1-2 12 TRBV5-4 . . TGTGCCAGCAGGTTCGAGGACTATGGCTACACCTTC CASRFEDYGYTF
TRBJ2-1 14 TRBV4-2 . . TGTGCCAGCAGCCATATAGCGGAGGGGAATGAGCAGTTCTTC CASSHIAEGNEQFF
TRBJ2-1 16 TRBV7-8 TRBD2 . TGTGCCAGCAGCTTAGTTGTGGGAGGGCCTTACAATGAGCAGTTCTTC CASSLVVGGPYNEQFF
TRBJ1-1 12 TRBV28 . . TGTGCCAGCAGTCCCCCAGGTTTAGAAGCTTTCTTT CASSPPGLEAFF
TRBJ2-1 15 TRBV2 . . TGTGCCAGCAGTGGTGGAGGGGGCAATTTTCCCGAGCAGTTCTTC CASSGGGGNFPEQFF
TRBJ1-1 14 TRBV9 TRBD1 . TGTGCCAGCAGCGCCCCAGGGGGGAACACTGAAGCTTTCTTT CASSAPGGNTEAFF
TRBJ2-1 12 TRBV27 . . TGTGCCGCCGGAGGGGCATACAATGAGCAGTTCTTC CAAGGAYNEQFF
TRBJ2-3 15 TRBV27 TRBD2 . TGTGCCAGCAAAGGACTAGCGGGAGGGGTAGATACGCAGTATTTT CASKGLAGGVDTQYF
TRBJ1-1 16 TRBV5-4 . . TGTGCCAGCAGCCAAGATTCCGGGGGTTCAGGCGCTGAAGCTTTCTTT CASSQDSGGSGAEAFF
TRBJ1-2 15 TRBV7-9 TRBD1 . TGTGCCAGCAGCTTAGCGGGGACAGGATACTATGGCTACACCTTC CASSLAGTGYYGYTF
TRBJ1-1 15 TRBV6-1 TRBD1 . TGTGCCAGCAGTAACCGGGACAGGGTGGGGGCTGAAGCTTTCTTT CASSNRDRVGAEAFF
TRBJ2-7 14 TRBV5-4 . once TGTGCCAGCAGCCCGTCACAAGGGAGCTACGAGCAGTACTTC CASSPSQGSYEQYF
TRBJ2-1 15 TRBV6-4 . . TGTGCCAGCAGTGAGAGTGGAGGATGGTACAATGAGCAGTTCTTC CASSESGGWYNEQFF
TRBJ2-1 15 TRBV5-1 TRBD1 . TGCGCCAGCAGCCCGGGACAGGACGCCTACAATGAGCAGTTCTTC CASSPGQDAYNEQFF
TRBJ2-1 15 TRBV4-1 . . TGCGCCAGCAGCCAAGAAGAACGCGCCTACAATGAGCAGTTCTTC CASSQEERAYNEQFF
TRBJ2-7 18 TRBV19 TRBD2 . TGTGCCAGTAGTAGTAAGGTAGCGGGAGGGCCCCGCTCCTACGAGCAGTACTTC CASSSKVAGGPRSYEQYF
TRBJ2-1 12 TRBV19 . once TGTGCCAGTAGTATAGGGGGAGCCGAGCAGTTCTTC CASSIGGAEQFF
TRBJ2-7 17 TRBV7-9 TRBD2 few TGTGCCAGCAGCCCGTGGACTAGCGGGGGCCTAGGGGGAGAGCAGTACTTC CASSPWTSGGLGGEQYF
TRBJ1-1 15 TRBV10-3 TRBD1 . TGTGCCATCAGGACTCCGACAGGGGCAAACACTGAAGCTTTCTTT CAIRTPTGANTEAFF
TRBJ1-2 15 TRBV10-3 TRBD1 . TGTGCCATACTTGGGGACAGGGGGCCTTTCTATGGCTACACCTTC CAILGDRGPFYGYTF
TRBJ2-7 14 TRBV7-9 TRBD1 . TGTGCCAGCAGCTTAGAGGACAGGTTCTACGAGCAGTACTTC CASSLEDRFYEQYF
TRBJ2-1 15 TRBV9 TRBD2 . TGTGCCAGCAGCGTAGGGGGACTAGCGGCGGATGAGCAGTTCTTC CASSVGGLAADEQFF
TRBJ2-7 16 TRBV27 . . TGTGCCAGCAGTTTATCTGGTAGCGGAAACTCCTACGAGCAGTACTTC CASSLSGSGNSYEQYF
TRBJ2-3 15 TRBV7-8 . . TGTGCCAGCAGCTTTACAGGGATGGGATCGGATACGCAGTATTTT CASSFTGMGSDTQYF
TRBJ2-1 16 TRBV5-1 . . TGCGCCAGCAGCTTGGGGGCAGGGGAGTCCTACAATGAGCAGTTCTTC CASSLGAGESYNEQFF
TRBJ2-7 16 TRBV11-2 TRBD2 . TGTGCCAGCAGCCCTGAAGCGGGAGGAGTTTCCTACGAGCAGTACTTC CASSPEAGGVSYEQYF
TRBJ2-7 16 TRBV7-9 . . TGTGCCAGCAGCTCGACAGGTTTCCCTCCCCCCTACGAGCAGTACTTC CASSSTGFPPPYEQYF